This T cell receptor beta chain is drawn from a study of early T cells in non-severe SARS-CoV-2 infection. TCRdb reanalysed the 5' RACE reads using MiXCR and keeps one entry per CDR3 protein. The repertoire includes some 30,000 distinct CDR3 sequences, approximately 2.9% of them detected once, and 0.72% sits in the top ten. This CDR3 comprises 14 residues. Germline V lookup: CDR1 SEHNR, CDR2 FQNEAQ (reference sequence). The V end lost 10 bases, the J end lost 5 bases, and 18 bases lay between the germline ends. The sample holds many counts of this clonotype. The sequenced sample was whole blood. This sequence joins TRBV7-9 and TRBJ2-1; D is unresolved. This sequence was found in an adult who was a healthcare worker with PCR-confirmed SARS-CoV-2 infection or an uninfected control (not recorded which). The CDR3 bases are TGTGCCACAAGCCGGAGAGAAGTCGACAATGAGCAGTTCTTC. Its protein is CATSRREVDNEQFF.